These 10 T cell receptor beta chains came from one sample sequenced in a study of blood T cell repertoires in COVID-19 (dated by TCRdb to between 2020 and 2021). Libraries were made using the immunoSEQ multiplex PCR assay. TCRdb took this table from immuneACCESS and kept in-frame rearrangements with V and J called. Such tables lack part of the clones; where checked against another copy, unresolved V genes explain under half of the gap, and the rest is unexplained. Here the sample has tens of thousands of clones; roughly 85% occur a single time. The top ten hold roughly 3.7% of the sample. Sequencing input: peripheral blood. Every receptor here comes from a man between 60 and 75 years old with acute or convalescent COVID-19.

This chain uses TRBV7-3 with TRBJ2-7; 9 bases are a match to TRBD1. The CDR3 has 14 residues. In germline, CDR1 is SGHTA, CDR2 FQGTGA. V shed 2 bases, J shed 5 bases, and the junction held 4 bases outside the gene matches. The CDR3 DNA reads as TGTGCCAGCAGCTTAGGGACAGGGAGCCACGAGCAGTACTTC. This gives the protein CASSLGTGSHEQYF.

For the CDR3, the DNA is TGTGCCAGCAGCTATCGGGAGGGGAGGGTCATCTACAATGAGCAGTTCTTC. Translated, it gives CASSYREGRVIYNEQFF. This chain connects TRBV7-8 to TRBJ2-1, with 8 bases lining up with TRBD2. The CDR3 sequence is 17 residues long. The junction had 11 bases not matched to a gene; V was cut back by 4 bases and J by 3 bases. Germline V CDR1 and CDR2: SGHVS, FQNEAQ.

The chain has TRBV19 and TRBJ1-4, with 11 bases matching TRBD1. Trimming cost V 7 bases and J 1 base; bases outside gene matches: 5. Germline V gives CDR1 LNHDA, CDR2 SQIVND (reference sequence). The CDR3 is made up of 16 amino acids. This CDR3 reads CASKDRGRGTNEKLFF. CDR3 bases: TGTGCCAGTAAGGACAGGGGGCGCGGAACTAATGAAAAACTGTTTTTT.

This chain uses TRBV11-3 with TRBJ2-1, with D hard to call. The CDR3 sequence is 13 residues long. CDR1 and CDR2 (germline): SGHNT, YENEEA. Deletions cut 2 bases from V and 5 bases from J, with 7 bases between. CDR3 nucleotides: TGTGCCAGCAGCTTACCTGGCAACAATGAGCAGTTCTTC. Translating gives CASSLPGNNEQFF.

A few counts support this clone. The CDR3 spells CASSLVRGGEKLFF. CDR3 DNA sequence: TGTGCCAGCAGCTTAGTTCGGGGGGGCGAAAAACTGTTTTTT. The chain links TRBV7-6 to TRBJ1-4; D is possibly TRBD1 (6 bases). The germline V gene has CDR1 SGHVS and CDR2 FNYEAQ. The germline V and J ends were trimmed by 1 base and 8 bases, with 11 bases remaining between them. This CDR3 is 14 amino acids long.

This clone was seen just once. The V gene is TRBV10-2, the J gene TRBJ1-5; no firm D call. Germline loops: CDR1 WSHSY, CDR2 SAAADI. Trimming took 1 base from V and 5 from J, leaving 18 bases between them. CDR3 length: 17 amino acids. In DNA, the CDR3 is TGCGCCAGCAGTGAGTTAACTGGGCCCTCCGGGGATCAGCCCCAGCATTTT. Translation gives CASSELTGPSGDQPQHF.

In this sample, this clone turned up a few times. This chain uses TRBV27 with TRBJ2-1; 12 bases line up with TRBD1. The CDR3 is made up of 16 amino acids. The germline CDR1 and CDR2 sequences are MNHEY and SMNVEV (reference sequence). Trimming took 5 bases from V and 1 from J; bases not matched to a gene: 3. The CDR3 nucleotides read TGTGCCAGCAGTCGGGACAGGGGGCGTTCCTACAATGAGCAGTTCTTC. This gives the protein CASSRDRGRSYNEQFF.

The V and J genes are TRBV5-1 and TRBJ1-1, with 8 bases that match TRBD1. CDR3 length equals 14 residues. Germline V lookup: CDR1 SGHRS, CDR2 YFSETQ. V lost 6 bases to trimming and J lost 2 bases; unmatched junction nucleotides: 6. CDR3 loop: CASTRTGGNTEAFF. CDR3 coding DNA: TGCGCCAGCACCCGTACAGGGGGAAACACTGAAGCTTTCTTT.

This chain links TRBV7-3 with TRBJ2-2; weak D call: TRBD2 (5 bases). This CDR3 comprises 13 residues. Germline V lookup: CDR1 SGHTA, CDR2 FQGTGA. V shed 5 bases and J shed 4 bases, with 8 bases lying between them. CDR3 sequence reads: CASSGLPTGELFF. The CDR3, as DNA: TGTGCCAGCAGCGGACTTCCCACCGGGGAGCTGTTTTTT.

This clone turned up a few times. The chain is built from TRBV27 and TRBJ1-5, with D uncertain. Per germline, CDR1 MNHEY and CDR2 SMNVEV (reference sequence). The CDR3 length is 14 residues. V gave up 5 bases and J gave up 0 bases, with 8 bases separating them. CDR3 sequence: CASSPVYSNQPQHF. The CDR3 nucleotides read TGTGCCAGCAGTCCCGTTTATAGCAATCAGCCCCAGCATTTT.